One and the same sample provided the 21 T cell receptor beta chains below, sequenced in a study of shared clonotypes between healthy human individuals. Assay: immunoSEQ multiplex PCR; the TCRdb copy retains only in-frame clones and omits some. The table has approximately 600,000 clones, approximately 95% seen once; the top ten hold about 0.11%. In the naive CD8 group, cells lacked CD45RO and were positively selected for CCR7, so terminally differentiated effector memory CD45RA+ cells were left out. What was sequenced was naive CD8+ T cells sorted from blood. The receptor set was obtained from a woman between 25 and 40 years old in good health.

This clone was seen only once. This chain joins TRBV6-5 and TRBJ2-7, with 7 bases fitting TRBD1. J gave up 3 bases and V 0 bases, and 8 bases lay outside the gene matches. Germline lookup yields CDR1 MNHEY and CDR2 SVGAGI. The CDR3 is 16 amino acids. The CDR3 DNA sequence: TGTGCCAGCAGTTACTCTTCCGGGACAGACATCTACGAGCAGTACTTC. Translated, it gives CASSYSSGTDIYEQYF.

The chain has TRBV27 and TRBJ2-1, with D possibly being TRBD2 (5 bases). The V gene lost 9 bases and the J gene lost 0 bases, with 9 bases spanning the gap. The CDR3 is made up of 13 amino acids. Germline CDR1 is MNHEY and CDR2 is SMNVEV (reference sequence). The chain's CDR3 is CASGLPSYNEQFF. The CDR3, as DNA: TGTGCCAGTGGACTGCCCTCCTACAATGAGCAGTTCTTC.

Concerning this clone: A read error may account for a junction end that differs from germline. The gene calls are TRBV12-5 and TRBJ2-7; 14 nucleotides align to TRBD2. The CDR3 covers 13 residues. Germline CDR1 LGHNT, CDR2 FRNRAP. CDR3 sequence: CASGTGTSGRLHF. The CDR3 DNA sequence: TGTGCTAGTGGCACCGGGACTAGCGGGAGATTGCACTTC.

CDR3 protein: CSASEGTEQYF. The CDR3 coding sequence is TGCAGTGCTAGCGAGGGAACCGAGCAGTACTTC. This rearrangement joins TRBV20-1 to TRBJ2-7; D possibly corresponds to TRBD2 (5 bases). Trimming removed 3 bases from V and 6 bases from J, with 9 bases in between. Germline CDR1 reads DFQATT; CDR2 reads SNEGSKA (reference sequence). The CDR3 runs 11 residues.

This clone has just one count. This chain joins TRBV4-1 and TRBJ2-3; 8 bases agree with TRBD1. The CDR3 sequence is 15 residues long. V dropped 4 bases and J dropped 3; count of bases not matched to a gene: 6. Germline loops: CDR1 MGHRA, CDR2 YSYEKL. The CDR3 here is CASSRLQGETDTQYF. The CDR3 coding sequence is TGCGCCAGCAGCCGGTTACAGGGGGAGACAGATACGCAGTATTTT.

This clone came up once. This chain uses TRBV5-4 with TRBJ2-3, with TRBD2 matching 11 bases. The CDR3 runs to 17 residues. CDR1 SGHNT and CDR2 YYREEE come from the germline V gene (reference sequence). The V gene end was trimmed by 0 bases and the J gene end by 4 bases; junction bases not matched to a gene: 7. CDR3 DNA sequence: TGTGCCAGCAGCTTGGTTTTAGCGGGAGGGTGGGCAGATACGCAGTATTTT. This sequence encodes CASSLVLAGGWADTQYF.

This sequence joins TRBV4-1 and TRBJ2-4; D is uncertain. The CDR3 contains 13 residues. Germline V gene data show CDR1 as MGHRA and CDR2 as YSYEKL. The V end was cut by 5 bases, the J end by 6 bases, with 11 bases between. The CDR3 loop reads CASSSGPINIQYF. The CDR3 coding sequence is TGCGCCAGCAGCTCGGGCCCCATAAACATTCAGTACTTC.

This clone was observed a single time. This chain connects TRBV13 to TRBJ2-7, with a tentative D call TRBD2 (5 bases). CDR1 PRHDT and CDR2 FYEKMQ come from the germline V gene (reference sequence). This CDR3 contains 14 residues. Trimming took off 2 bases at V and 5 bases at J, with 13 bases between the two ends. As DNA, the CDR3 is TGTGCCAGCAGCTTAACTAGTCGTCGTCACGAGCAGTACTTC. Its protein product is CASSLTSRRHEQYF.

This rearrangement joins TRBV11-3 to TRBJ2-2; 9 positions agree with TRBD2. V was pared by 0 bases and J by 3 bases, with 11 bases of the junction left unmatched. Germline V gene sequence: CDR1 SGHNT, CDR2 YENEEA. The CDR3 covers 19 residues. CDR3 sequence (DNA): TGTGCCAGCAGCTTAGATGCGGGCCTAGCGGGACGGGACACCGGGGAGCTGTTTTTT. As protein: CASSLDAGLAGRDTGELFF.

The rearrangement joins TRBV5-1 to TRBJ2-7; D is undetermined. The CDR3 totals 13 residues. Germline CDR1 and CDR2: SGHRS and YFSETQ. Between the trimmed V and J ends, which lost 1 base and 2 bases, there was a span of 7 bases. CDR3 DNA sequence: TGCGCCAGCAGCTTGCCGGCACCCTACGAGCAGTACTTC. Translation: CASSLPAPYEQYF.

The rearrangement joins TRBV5-1 to TRBJ1-1; D ambiguous. CDR1 is SGHRS, CDR2 YFSETQ, per germline. The V end lost 9 bases, the J end lost 5 bases, and 20 bases lay between the germline ends. CDR3 length equals 14 residues. The CDR3 region has the DNA TGCGCCACCCGCGACCCCGACGGGAAAACTGAAGCTTTCTTT. Its protein is CATRDPDGKTEAFF.

The V and J genes are TRBV6-6 and TRBJ2-5, with a tentative D call TRBD2 (6 bases). The tail of the sequence fits TRBJ2-7 better, so the J call may be wrong. The CDR3 spans 13 residues. CDR1 is MNHNY and CDR2 is SVGAGI in the germline V gene (reference sequence). The CDR3 bases are TGTGCCAGCACCCCCGACATGGGGGGCGAGCAGTACTTC. It encodes CASTPDMGGEQYF.

V usage is TRBV7-9 and J usage is TRBJ2-5, with TRBD1 as a possible D gene (6 bases). The CDR3 length is 16 residues. V gave up 5 bases and J gave up 2 bases, with 18 bases separating them. Germline assignment: CDR1 SEHNR and CDR2 FQNEAQ (reference sequence). CDR3 amino acids: CASSPGVRVAQETQYF. For the CDR3, the DNA is TGTGCCAGCAGCCCAGGGGTTCGGGTGGCGCAAGAGACCCAGTACTTC.

Comment on this clone: Additional DNA sequences in this sample encode the identical CDR3. The chain joins TRBV7-9 to TRBJ2-2; D is uncertain. The germline V and J ends were trimmed by 1 base and 6 bases, with 3 bases remaining between them. CDR1 and CDR2 (germline): SEHNR, FQNEAQ (reference sequence). The CDR3 has 12 amino acids. As DNA, the CDR3 is TGTGCCAGCAGCTTAGTCCCCGGGGAGCTGTTTTTT. Its protein is CASSLVPGELFF.

The V gene is TRBV7-6, the J gene TRBJ2-6; D perhaps matches TRBD1 (6 bases). Trimming cost V 2 bases and J 0 bases, with 20 bases left between them. The CDR3 covers 20 residues. Germline CDR1 is SGHVS and CDR2 is FNYEAQ. Here the CDR3 reads CASSLLTHDRNPSGANVLTF. The CDR3 DNA reads TGTGCCAGCAGCTTATTGACCCACGACAGGAACCCCTCTGGGGCCAACGTCCTGACTTTC.

This chain connects TRBV4-1 to TRBJ2-7; perhaps TRBD2 as D (5 bases). CDR1 and CDR2 from the germline V gene are MGHRA and YSYEKL. CDR3 size: 18 residues. The ends were cut back, 1 base at V and 0 bases at J, with 19 bases in the middle. The CDR3 region is CASSQAEGGLADSYEQYF. CDR3 in DNA: TGCGCCAGCAGCCAAGCCGAGGGTGGTCTGGCGGACTCCTACGAGCAGTACTTC.

The chain is built from TRBV2 and TRBJ1-4; tentatively, D is TRBD1 (5 bases). Looked up from germline, CDR1 is SNHLY and CDR2 is FYNNEI. The CDR3 has 14 amino acids. V lost 2 bases and J 4 bases, leaving 8 bases between the germline ends. Here the CDR3 DNA reads TGTGCCAGCAGTGAAAAAGGGGTTAATGAAAAACTGTTTTTT. Its translation: CASSEKGVNEKLFF.

Only one count was recorded for this clone. The chain is built from TRBV28 and TRBJ1-3; D remains ambiguous. The ends were cut back, 6 bases at V and 1 base at J, with 16 bases in the middle. Germline CDR1 reads MDHEN; CDR2 reads SYDVKM. The CDR3 loop spans 16 amino acids. CDR3 coding DNA: TGTGCCAGCAGAGCAACGGACCTAAGGTCTGGAAACACCATATATTTT. It specifies CASRATDLRSGNTIYF.

This clone was picked up one time. The V gene is TRBV11-2, the J gene TRBJ2-1; D is uncertain. CDR1 and CDR2 from the germline V gene are SGHAT and FQNNGV. With 5 bases removed from V and 3 bases from J, the gap between germline ends came to 8 bases. The CDR3 runs 13 residues. The CDR3 DNA reads as TGTGCCAGCAGCCCCGCGGTCTACAATGAGCAGTTCTTC. Translated: CASSPAVYNEQFF.

The V call is TRBV9, the J call TRBJ2-7; TRBD2 matches at 7 bases. The CDR3 runs 13 residues. J lost 7 bases, V lost 4 bases, and 8 bases had no gene match. Germline assignment: CDR1 SGDLS and CDR2 YYNGEE. CDR3: CASSPTWGGEQYF. The CDR3, as DNA: TGTGCCAGCAGCCCTACATGGGGGGGGGAGCAGTACTTC.

The chain carries TRBV7-9 and TRBJ2-3; tentative D call: TRBD2 (6 bases). Germline V gene lookup returns CDR1 SEHNR and CDR2 FQNEAQ (reference sequence). V lost 0 bases and J 5 bases, leaving 12 bases between the germline ends. This CDR3 region has 15 residues. CDR3 sequence (DNA): TGTGCCAGCAGCTTAGCGAACCTGGGGGGAGATACGCAGTATTTT. Translating gives CASSLANLGGDTQYF.